This TCR beta chain was recovered during a study of T cell responses to AZD1222 COVID-19 vaccine. Regarding the study as a whole: Just 5 to 7 AZD1222 recipients were seropositive at baseline. The sample set comprised mostly white British donors with more females, and clonal diversity was possibly underestimated.

Germline V gene lookup returns CDR1 SGHDT and CDR2 YYEEEE. The CDR3 loop spans 15 amino acids. The germline V and J ends were trimmed by 0 bases and 0 bases, with 7 bases remaining between them. Sequencing was performed with immunoSEQ multiplex PCR; in TCRdb, only in-frame clones are kept and a portion is missing. The sample lists more than 70,000 clones; about 88% were seen once. For this clone: Its specificity is unknown.

The material sequenced was peripheral blood, taken 28 days after the second AZD1222 dose. V and J are TRBV5-6 and TRBJ1-3; a possible D gene is TRBD1 (6 bases). The receptor was derived from an adult who received the AZD1222 COVID-19 vaccine. The CDR3 reads CASSLGQVSGNTIYF. As DNA, the CDR3 is TGTGCCAGCAGCTTGGGACAGGTCTCTGGAAACACCATATATTTT.